What follows is one T cell receptor (beta chain) and its context. CDR1 SGHVS and CDR2 FNYEAQ come from the germline V gene. V shed 5 bases and J shed 0 bases, with 14 bases lying between them. The CDR3 spans 15 residues. Clones were sequenced by immunoSEQ multiplex PCR, and TCRdb holds only the in-frame ones, with some missing. The data show 150,000 to 200,000 clones, with over 85% seen just once and about 18% held by the top ten. These data come from a study of blood T cell repertoires in COVID-19. Study details: The United States, Italy and Spain were the sources of the acute and convalescent COVID-19 samples. From T cells, B-cell-depleted T cells, or PBMCs came the material, which was cDNA or gDNA.

This sequence joins TRBV7-6 and TRBJ2-7; the D gene is possibly TRBD1 (5 bases). Sequences were obtained from peripheral blood. The TCR originated in a man aged 60-69 years with active or convalescent COVID-19. CDR3 bases: TGTGCCAGCAGCCCTCTGGGGCCCCTCTCCTACGAGCAGTACTTC. Protein product: CASSPLGPLSYEQYF.